These 25 T cell receptor beta chains were all obtained from the same sample, sequenced in a study of OX40 agonist ivuxolimab in advanced cancers. The table came from immunoSEQ multiplex PCR; TCRdb's copy has only in-frame clones and leaves some out. The sample lists some 86,000 clones, 90% occurring once. Material: CD4+ or CD8+ T cells sorted from blood, obtained in a trial of the OX40 agonist ivuxolimab. These receptors all stem from an adult with an advanced solid tumor such as melanoma, head and neck, liver or kidney cancer.

This chain uses TRBV18 with TRBJ2-7; D may be TRBD1 (6 bases). CDR1 is KGHSH, CDR2 LQKENI, per germline. Trimming left V 5 bases short and J 2 bases short, with 13 bases between. The CDR3 runs to 14 residues. The CDR3 nucleotides read TGTGCCAGCTCAGAGAGGACAGAGGCCTACGAGCAGTACTTC. It codes for CASSERTEAYEQYF.

The chain carries TRBV2 and TRBJ2-2; no firm D call. Looked up from germline, CDR1 is SNHLY and CDR2 is FYNNEI. V lost 6 bases and J 6 bases, leaving 14 bases between the germline ends. CDR3 length: 14 amino acids. In DNA, the CDR3 is TGTGCCAGCAGAGCCAACGAGGATGCCGGGGAGCTGTTTTTT. Protein product: CASRANEDAGELFF.

The V call is TRBV7-6, the J call TRBJ2-1; the match to TRBD1 covers 7 bases. CDR1 and CDR2 from the germline V gene are SGHVS and FNYEAQ. This CDR3 region has 15 residues. V trimming: 1 base; J trimming: 4 bases; junction bases outside the gene matches: 4. The CDR3 DNA is TGTGCCAGCAGCTTAGGACAGGGCGGGTACAATGAGCAGTTCTTC. Amino acids: CASSLGQGGYNEQFF.

Turning to this clone: Other DNA sequences within the sample encode an identical CDR3. This chain joins TRBV9 and TRBJ2-2; D gene uncertain. V was pared by 0 bases and J by 3 bases, with 6 bases between. CDR3 length: 14 residues. CDR1 is SGDLS, CDR2 YYNGEE, per germline. The CDR3 coding sequence is TGTGCCAGCAGCGTAGTGCCCGACACCGGGGAGCTGTTTTTT. Its translation is CASSVVPDTGELFF.

This chain uses TRBV15 with TRBJ1-5; D remains unclear. This CDR3 is 17 amino acids long. CDR1 is LNHNV, CDR2 YYDKDF, per germline (reference sequence). Trimming took 0 bases from V and 0 from J, leaving 12 bases between them. CDR3 DNA sequence: TGTGCCACCAGCAGAGATGCCGGCGCCGGTAGCAATCAGCCCCAGCATTTT. This encodes CATSRDAGAGSNQPQHF.

This sequence joins TRBV10-1 and TRBJ2-5, with 10 bases fitting TRBD1. The V and J ends lost 5 bases and 0 bases, in that order; junction bases with no gene match: 6. In germline, CDR1 is WNHNN, CDR2 SYGVQD (reference sequence). The CDR3 has 16 residues. The CDR3 reads CASSLGQGGHQETQYF. The CDR3 coding sequence is TGCGCCAGCAGTCTCGGACAGGGGGGACACCAAGAGACCCAGTACTTC.

The V call is TRBV28, the J call TRBJ1-4; D unclear. The germline gives CDR1 MDHEN, CDR2 SYDVKM. Trimming stripped 7 bases from V and 5 bases from J, with 17 bases between. This CDR3 has 15 amino acids. CDR3 loop: CASTLIGGLNEKLFF. The CDR3 DNA follows: TGTGCCAGCACCCTCATCGGCGGCTTGAATGAAAAACTGTTTTTT.

This clone was seen once. CDR3 sequence: CASGLDAPAGNTIYF. CDR3 DNA sequence: TGTGCTAGTGGTTTGGACGCGCCTGCTGGAAACACCATATATTTT. V gene TRBV12-5 combines with J gene TRBJ1-3, with D uncertain. The CDR3 spans 15 residues. The V end lost 1 base, the J end lost 2 bases, and 9 bases lay between the germline ends. The germline gives CDR1 LGHNT, CDR2 FRNRAP.

V and J are TRBV2 and TRBJ2-1, with TRBD2 identical over 9 bases. Germline CDR1 is SNHLY and CDR2 is FYNNEI. The CDR3 runs to 15 residues. Trimming cost V 4 bases and J 4 bases; bases outside gene matches: 5. The DNA of the CDR3 is TGTGCCAGCAGTGGGGCGGGGGGGCGGTACAATGAGCAGTTCTTC. It encodes CASSGAGGRYNEQFF.

This rearrangement joins TRBV19 to TRBJ1-6, with D hard to call. V lost 5 bases, J lost 8 bases, and 16 bases lay in between. Germline-derived CDR1 and CDR2 are LNHDA and SQIVND (reference sequence). This CDR3 is 15 amino acids long. CDR3 amino acids: CASSPDVRGYSPLHF. The CDR3 DNA sequence: TGTGCCAGTAGTCCCGACGTCCGAGGTTATTCACCCCTCCACTTT.

The rearrangement links TRBV4-1 to TRBJ2-1; no clear D. Trimming cost V 3 bases and J 4 bases, with 19 bases left between them. The CDR3 spans 17 residues. CDR1 and CDR2 from the germline V gene are MGHRA and YSYEKL. The CDR3, as DNA: TGCGCCAGCAGCCATCCCGGAATCCGGAGTCTTTACAATGAGCAGTTCTTC. Encoded protein: CASSHPGIRSLYNEQFF.

V is TRBV19 and J is TRBJ2-7, with D tentatively TRBD2 (5 bases). Trimming left V 5 bases short and J 6 bases short, with 20 bases between. CDR1 is LNHDA and CDR2 is SQIVND in the germline V gene (reference sequence). The CDR3 totals 15 residues. The CDR3 DNA follows: TGTGCCAGTAGTCCCCCAAAGCGGACGATGGGCGAGCAGTACTTC. Its translation: CASSPPKRTMGEQYF.

This clone was detected only once. The V gene is TRBV11-3, the J gene TRBJ2-1; tentatively, D is TRBD1 (6 bases). Looked up from germline, CDR1 is SGHNT and CDR2 is YENEEA. This CDR3 contains 15 residues. V was shortened by 2 bases and J by 4 bases, with 12 bases between the two germline ends. CDR3: CASSLKVGQYNEQFF. The DNA of the CDR3 is TGTGCCAGCAGCTTAAAAGTCGGACAGTACAATGAGCAGTTCTTC.

The chain recombines TRBV5-1 with TRBJ2-4; D gene unclear. The CDR3 is 14 residues long. Looked up from germline, CDR1 is SGHRS and CDR2 is YFSETQ. The V end lost 0 bases, the J end lost 1 base, and 5 bases lay between the germline ends. CDR3: CASSLDTAKNIQYF. DNA of the CDR3: TGCGCCAGCAGCTTGGACACCGCCAAAAACATTCAGTACTTC. The variable domain in full, with the rest retrieved from reference TRBV5-1 and TRBJ2-4, is KAGVTQTPRYLIKTRGQQVTLSCSPISGHRSVSWYQQTPGQGLQFLFEYFSETQRNKGNFPGRFSGRQFSNSRSEMNVSTLELGDSALYLCASSLDTAKNIQYFGAGTRLSVL.

The chain joins TRBV7-9 to TRBJ1-6, with TRBD1 matching 7 bases. J was trimmed by 7 bases and V by 5 bases; bases with no gene match: 8. This CDR3 region has 15 residues. The V gene's germline CDR1 is SEHNR and CDR2 FQNEAQ (reference sequence). The CDR3 coding sequence is TGTGCCAGCAGCGGAGGGGACAGCCGCAATTCACCCCTCCACTTT. Translated: CASSGGDSRNSPLHF. The full variable domain, in which reference TRBV7-9 and TRBJ1-6 provide the parts outside the CDR3, is DTGVSQNPRHKITKRGQNVTFRCDPISEHNRLYWYRQTLGQGPEFLTYFQNEAQLEKSRLLSDRFSAERPKGSFSTLEIQRTEQGDSAMYLCASSGGDSRNSPLHFGNGTRLTVT.

The gene calls are TRBV19 and TRBJ1-4; D call uncertain. Per germline, CDR1 LNHDA and CDR2 SQIVND (reference sequence). Trimming stripped 7 bases from V and 3 bases from J, with 12 bases between. The CDR3 covers 14 residues. The CDR3 sequence is CASTHRGANEKLFF. The CDR3 bases are TGTGCCAGTACTCACCGGGGAGCTAATGAAAAACTGTTTTTT.

The rearrangement joins TRBV5-1 to TRBJ2-3; TRBD2 agrees at 7 bases. CDR1 is SGHRS and CDR2 is YFSETQ in the germline V gene. V shed 2 bases and J 5 bases; nucleotides not matched to a gene: 8. The CDR3 loop spans 15 amino acids. The CDR3 reads CASSFGLGVGDTQYF. CDR3 coding DNA: TGCGCCAGCAGCTTTGGACTAGGGGTCGGAGATACGCAGTATTTT.

The chain couples TRBV7-9 to TRBJ2-5; 16 nucleotides line up with TRBD2. The CDR3 consists of 17 residues. The J segment lost 4 bases and the V segment lost 6 bases, leaving 8 bases of the junction unmatched. Per the germline V gene, CDR1 is SEHNR and CDR2 is FQNEAQ (reference sequence). This chain's CDR3 is CASSSGTSGGARETQYF. In DNA, the CDR3 is TGTGCCAGCAGTTCCGGGACTAGCGGGGGGGCGAGAGAGACCCAGTACTTC.

This chain's CDR3 is CASSLEWTGGGEKLFF. The CDR3 nucleotides read TGTGCCAGCAGCCTGGAATGGACAGGGGGAGGAGAAAAACTGTTTTTT. This chain joins TRBV5-5 and TRBJ1-4; TRBD1 matches at 10 bases. The CDR3 is 16 amino acids. J gave up 8 bases and V 4 bases, and 11 bases lay outside the gene matches. The germline V gene encodes CDR1 SGHKS and CDR2 YYEKEE (reference sequence).

The chain links TRBV11-2 to TRBJ1-6; D not certain. V lost 4 bases, J lost 6 bases, and 7 bases lay in between. From germline, CDR1 is SGHAT and CDR2 FQNNGV. This CDR3 region has 13 residues. The CDR3 DNA reads TGTGCCAGCAGCTCCCAGACTAATTCACCCCTCCACTTT. Protein product: CASSSQTNSPLHF.

Notes on this clone: One end of the junction fails to match germline, which may point to a read error. The chain has TRBV2 and TRBJ1-5, with D perhaps TRBD1 (5 bases). This CDR3 has 14 residues. Germline V lookup: CDR1 SNHLY, CDR2 FYNNEI. The DNA for the CDR3 is TGTGCCAGCAGTGACAGGGTAAGCAGTCAGCCCCAGCATTTT. Amino acids: CASSDRVSSQPQHF.

This clone was counted only a few times. V usage is TRBV10-2 and J usage is TRBJ2-5, with a weak D call TRBD1 (5 bases). CDR1 and CDR2 from the germline V gene are WSHSY and SAAADI. The CDR3 is 13 amino acids. Trimming took off 6 bases at V and 3 bases at J, with 11 bases between the two ends. Written as DNA, the CDR3 is TGCGCCAGCAGGTGGGCCAGGGAAGAGACCCAGTACTTC. Protein sequence: CASRWAREETQYF.

The genes are TRBV6-6 and TRBJ1-1; D ambiguous. Germline V lookup: CDR1 MNHNY, CDR2 SVGAGI (reference sequence). The CDR3 contains 13 residues. The ends were cut back, 4 bases at V and 5 bases at J, with 11 bases in the middle. This CDR3 reads CASSSLPGTEAFF. CDR3 DNA sequence: TGTGCCAGCAGTTCATTACCCGGGACTGAAGCTTTCTTT.

Note on this clone: Different DNA sequences within this sample yield the same CDR3. The CDR3 coding sequence is TGTGCCAGCAGATGGACTAACCAAGAGACCCAGTACTTC. Translated: CASRWTNQETQYF. The V gene is TRBV27, the J gene TRBJ2-5, with D perhaps matching TRBD2 (6 bases). This CDR3 contains 13 residues. Deletions cut 6 bases from V and 0 bases from J, with 8 bases between. CDR1 is MNHEY and CDR2 is SMNVEV in the germline V gene (reference sequence).

The gene calls are TRBV4-1 and TRBJ1-2; 7 nucleotides align to TRBD1. With 2 bases clipped from V and 4 bases from J, the junction kept 13 bases outside the gene matches. The length of the CDR3 is 17 residues. Germline V CDR1 and CDR2: MGHRA, YSYEKL. The CDR3 nucleotides read TGCGCCAGCAGCCAATTACCTCTGGACAGGCGGGGCTATGGCTACACCTTC. The encoded protein is CASSQLPLDRRGYGYTF.